A selection of T cell receptor beta chains follows, all from one sample in a study of tumor-infiltrating lymphocytes in primary liver carcinoma. TCRdb re-called the multiplex PCR reads through MiXCR, storing one row per CDR3 protein. The sample contains roughly 48,000 distinct CDR3 sequences, 70% to 75% of which appear only once. Sequenced: liver tumor tissue from sampling region 3. The receptor set was obtained from a middle-aged man with primary liver carcinoma and hepatitis B virus infection. The CDR3 runs from the conserved cysteine through the conserved F or W. D genes are given only for firm matches. A row's size may be missing; if present it is once, few, many or a size class.

j_gene: TRBJ2-7
v_gene: TRBV11-2
abundance: many
len: 15
d_gene: TRBD1
CDR3aa: CASSFLGQGAYEQYF
CDR3nt: TGTGCCAGCAGCTTTTTAGGACAGGGGGCCTACGAGCAGTACTTC

j_gene: TRBJ2-5
v_gene: TRBV28
abundance: .
len: 15
d_gene: .
CDR3aa: CASSPSTGTGETQYF
CDR3nt: TGTGCCAGCAGTCCTAGCACAGGGACCGGAGAGACCCAGTACTTC

j_gene: TRBJ1-5
v_gene: TRBV10-3
abundance: many
len: 11
d_gene: .
CDR3aa: CAISDGGPQHF
CDR3nt: TGTGCCATCAGTGATGGGGGGCCCCAGCATTTT

j_gene: TRBJ2-1
v_gene: TRBV6-1
abundance: .
len: 15
d_gene: TRBD2
CDR3aa: CAGSEGLASYNEQSF
CDR3nt: TGTGCCGGCAGTGAGGGACTAGCTTCCTACAATGAACAGTCCTTC

j_gene: TRBJ2-7
v_gene: TRBV11-2
abundance: few
len: 15
d_gene: .
CDR3aa: CANIPLEVAHYEQYF
CDR3nt: TGTGCCAACATCCCCTTGGAAGTGGCCCACTACGAGCAGTACTTC

j_gene: TRBJ2-3
v_gene: TRBV20-1
abundance: many
len: 12
d_gene: TRBD1
CDR3aa: CSASTGGLTQYF
CDR3nt: TGCAGTGCTTCGACAGGGGGCCTTACGCAGTATTTT

j_gene: TRBJ2-3
v_gene: TRBV11-2
abundance: .
len: 14
d_gene: .
CDR3aa: CASSTGQEKEKQYF
CDR3nt: TGTGCCAGCAGCACCGGACAAGAGAAGGAAAAGCAGTATTTT

j_gene: TRBJ1-5
v_gene: TRBV5-4
abundance: .
len: 14
d_gene: .
CDR3aa: CASSLHGDGQSQHF
CDR3nt: TGTGCCAGCAGCTTACATGGGGATGGCCAGTCCCAGCATTTT

j_gene: TRBJ2-1
v_gene: TRBV11-2
abundance: .
len: 13
d_gene: .
CDR3aa: CASSLNDVYEHFF
CDR3nt: TGTGCCAGCAGCCTAAATGATGTCTATGAGCATTTCTTC

j_gene: TRBJ2-3
v_gene: TRBV5-5
abundance: .
len: 11
d_gene: .
CDR3aa: CTSSYTDTQYF
CDR3nt: TGTACTAGCAGCTACACAGATACGCAGTATTTT

j_gene: TRBJ2-2
v_gene: TRBV29-1
abundance: .
len: 12
d_gene: .
CDR3aa: CSSIAGSGVPFF
CDR3nt: TGCAGCTCAATTGCGGGTTCCGGGGTGCCGTTTTTT

j_gene: TRBJ1-5
v_gene: TRBV28
abundance: .
len: 15
d_gene: .
CDR3aa: CASSLRCRGLQPQHF
CDR3nt: TGTGCCAGCAGTTTACGGTGCAGGGGACTTCAGCCCCAGCATTTT

j_gene: TRBJ1-5
v_gene: TRBV6-6
abundance: .
len: 14
d_gene: .
CDR3aa: CVSSVIGADQPQHF
CDR3nt: TGTGTCAGCAGTGTTATCGGGGCGGATCAGCCCCAGCATTTT

j_gene: TRBJ1-2
v_gene: TRBV29-1
abundance: medium-sized
len: 11
d_gene: .
CDR3aa: CSVDRVLGYTF
CDR3nt: TGCAGCGTTGACAGGGTTCTTGGCTACACCTTC

j_gene: TRBJ2-7
v_gene: TRBV28
abundance: many
len: 12
d_gene: .
CDR3aa: CASSPTTYEQYF
CDR3nt: TGTGCCAGCAGTCCGACGACCTACGAGCAGTACTTC

j_gene: TRBJ2-2
v_gene: TRBV12-3/TRBV12-4
abundance: .
len: 14
d_gene: .
CDR3aa: CAIPRGAGTGELFF
CDR3nt: TGTGCCATACCACGGGGGGCCGGCACCGGGGAGCTGTTTTTT

j_gene: TRBJ1-5
v_gene: TRBV14
abundance: .
len: 13
d_gene: .
CDR3aa: CVNSQEGGTPQHF
CDR3nt: TGTGTCAACAGCCAAGAAGGGGGGACGCCCCAGCATTTT

j_gene: TRBJ2-2
v_gene: TRBV6-1
abundance: .
len: 16
d_gene: .
CDR3aa: CAGSAMRQDNTGELFF
CDR3nt: TGTGCCGGCAGTGCTATGAGACAGGACAACACCGGGGAGCTGTTTTTT

j_gene: TRBJ2-3
v_gene: TRBV29-1
abundance: once
len: 14
d_gene: .
CDR3aa: CSVESCQGPDMQYF
CDR3nt: TGTAGCGTTGAGTCGTGCCAGGGTCCAGATATGCAGTATTTT

j_gene: TRBJ2-7
v_gene: TRBV18
abundance: few
len: 15
d_gene: .
CDR3aa: CASSPSRLELGEQYF
CDR3nt: TGTGCCAGCTCACCTTCCCGACTAGAATTGGGCGAGCAGTACTTC

j_gene: TRBJ2-2
v_gene: TRBV7-9
abundance: .
len: 14
d_gene: .
CDR3aa: CVRSLGTNTGELFF
CDR3nt: TGTGTCAGAAGCTTAGGGACAAACACCGGGGAGCTGTTTTTT

j_gene: TRBJ2-3
v_gene: TRBV5-1
abundance: few
len: 17
d_gene: .
CDR3aa: CASSKGPPLSGTDTRYF
CDR3nt: TGCGCCAGCAGCAAAGGACCACCTCTTAGTGGTACAGATACGCGGTATTTT

j_gene: TRBJ2-3
v_gene: TRBV28
abundance: many
len: 16
d_gene: .
CDR3aa: CASSSAVTFVGDTQYF
CDR3nt: TGTGCCAGCAGCTCCGCAGTGACTTTCGTGGGAGATACGCAGTATTTT

j_gene: TRBJ1-4
v_gene: TRBV11-2
abundance: .
len: 14
d_gene: .
CDR3aa: CASSLEVGDQKPYF
CDR3nt: TGTGCCAGCAGCTTAGAGGTTGGGGACCAAAAACCGTATTTT

j_gene: TRBJ1-1
v_gene: TRBV6-6
abundance: .
len: 12
d_gene: .
CDR3aa: CASSYGVTEAIF
CDR3nt: TGTGCAAGCAGTTACGGGGTCACTGAAGCTATCTTT

j_gene: TRBJ2-2
v_gene: TRBV11-2
abundance: .
len: 16
d_gene: TRBD2
CDR3aa: CASSMVALAGTGVLFF
CDR3nt: TGTGCCAGCAGCATGGTGGCGCTAGCGGGAACCGGGGTGCTGTTTTTT

j_gene: TRBJ2-1
v_gene: TRBV6-5
abundance: .
len: 15
d_gene: TRBD2
CDR3aa: CTSRYGLAGHNEQFF
CDR3nt: TGTACCAGTAGATATGGACTAGCGGGGCACAATGAGCAGTTCTTC

j_gene: TRBJ2-1
v_gene: TRBV11-2
abundance: .
len: 22
d_gene: .
CDR3aa: CAGSLSYQGHVKQVRSYNEQFF
CDR3nt: TGTGCCGGCAGCCTCTCCTACCAGGGTCACGTGAAACAGGTTCGCTCCTACAATGAGCAGTTCTTC

j_gene: TRBJ2-1
v_gene: TRBV6-1
abundance: .
len: 18
d_gene: TRBD2
CDR3aa: CASSGAHPGTSLYNVQFF
CDR3nt: TGTGCCAGCAGTGGAGCCCACCCCGGGACTAGCCTCTACAATGTGCAGTTCTTC

j_gene: TRBJ2-1
v_gene: TRBV11-2
abundance: .
len: 14
d_gene: .
CDR3aa: CAGSNLQGHNEQFF
CDR3nt: TGTGCCGGCTCCAACCTTCAGGGCCACAATGAGCAGTTCTTC

j_gene: TRBJ2-7
v_gene: TRBV6-1
abundance: .
len: 13
d_gene: TRBD1
CDR3aa: CVSTDRGLYEQYF
CDR3nt: TGTGTCAGCACTGACAGGGGCCTCTACGAGCAGTACTTC

j_gene: TRBJ1-3
v_gene: TRBV11-2
abundance: .
len: 13
d_gene: .
CDR3aa: CTSARGAGKTIYF
CDR3nt: TGTACCTCAGCCCGGGGAGCTGGAAAGACCATATATTTT

j_gene: TRBJ2-7
v_gene: TRBV11-2
abundance: few
len: 15
d_gene: TRBD1
CDR3aa: CANSSTGGRRYEQYF
CDR3nt: TGTGCCAATAGCTCTACAGGGGGCCGGAGGTACGAGCAGTATTTC

j_gene: TRBJ1-1
v_gene: TRBV11-2
abundance: .
len: 15
d_gene: .
CDR3aa: CANNLAGSPNTEAFF
CDR3nt: TGTGCCAACAACTTAGCGGGATCCCCGAACACTGAAGCTTTCTTT

j_gene: TRBJ1-5
v_gene: TRBV4-2
abundance: .
len: 15
d_gene: TRBD1
CDR3aa: CASRPGQVVDQPQHF
CDR3nt: TGTGCCAGCCGCCCGGGACAGGTGGTGGATCAGCCCCAGCATTTT

j_gene: TRBJ2-3
v_gene: TRBV6-1
abundance: many
len: 15
d_gene: TRBD1
CDR3aa: CASSIRTGRTDTQYF
CDR3nt: TGTGCCAGCAGTATCCGGACAGGCCGCACAGATACGCAGTATTTT

j_gene: TRBJ2-6
v_gene: TRBV29-1
abundance: once
len: 14
d_gene: .
CDR3aa: CSVVEGSGANVLTF
CDR3nt: TGCAGCGTTGTCGAGGGTTCTGGGGCCAATGTCCTGACTTTC

j_gene: TRBJ2-1
v_gene: TRBV29-1
abundance: .
len: 14
d_gene: .
CDR3aa: CSGLPGHGGDEHFF
CDR3nt: TGCAGCGGATTGCCGGGACATGGGGGGGATGAGCATTTCTTC

j_gene: TRBJ2-5
v_gene: TRBV6-5
abundance: .
len: 13
d_gene: TRBD1
CDR3aa: CANSLTPGQRQYF
CDR3nt: TGTGCTAACAGTCTAACTCCGGGACAGCGTCAGTACTTC

j_gene: TRBJ2-3
v_gene: TRBV12-3/TRBV12-4
abundance: many
len: 15
d_gene: TRBD2
CDR3aa: CASSFLLAGVDTQYF
CDR3nt: TGTGCCAGCAGTTTTTTACTAGCGGGAGTGGATACGCAGTATTTT

j_gene: TRBJ2-6
v_gene: TRBV5-5
abundance: .
len: 19
d_gene: .
CDR3aa: CASSLRLGEISSGANVLTF
CDR3nt: TGCGCCAGCAGCTTGAGACTAGGGGAGATTAGCTCTGGGGCCAACGTCCTGACTTTC

j_gene: TRBJ2-7
v_gene: TRBV7-9
abundance: .
len: 14
d_gene: .
CDR3aa: CVSSLACPAYEQYF
CDR3nt: TGTGTCAGCAGCTTAGCGTGTCCCGCCTACGAGCAGTACTTC

j_gene: TRBJ2-3
v_gene: TRBV12-3/TRBV12-4
abundance: .
len: 11
d_gene: .
CDR3aa: CASSGVDTQYF
CDR3nt: TGTGCCAGCAGTGGAGTGGATACACAGTATTTT

j_gene: TRBJ2-7
v_gene: TRBV6-6
abundance: .
len: 16
d_gene: .
CDR3aa: CASSFSSLAGAYEQYF
CDR3nt: TGTGCCAGCAGTTTCTCGAGCCTAGCTGGAGCCTACGAGCAGTACTTC

j_gene: TRBJ2-5
v_gene: TRBV29-1
abundance: .
len: 11
d_gene: .
CDR3aa: CSVTLEVTQYF
CDR3nt: TGCAGCGTAACGTTAGAGGTGACCCAGTACTTC

j_gene: TRBJ2-2
v_gene: TRBV11-2
abundance: .
len: 18
d_gene: .
CDR3aa: CASSDSWARVTKTGELSF
CDR3nt: TGTGCCAGCAGTGACTCGTGGGCGAGGGTTACGAAGACCGGGGAGCTGTCTTTT

j_gene: TRBJ2-2
v_gene: TRBV12-3/TRBV12-4
abundance: .
len: 13
d_gene: .
CDR3aa: CASSYRKTGELSF
CDR3nt: TGTGCCAGCAGCTACAGGAAGACCGGGGAGCTGTCTTTT

j_gene: TRBJ2-7
v_gene: TRBV5-1
abundance: .
len: 13
d_gene: .
CDR3aa: CASWEGGSYEQYF
CDR3nt: TGTGCCAGCTGGGAGGGGGGCTCCTACGAGCAGTACTTC